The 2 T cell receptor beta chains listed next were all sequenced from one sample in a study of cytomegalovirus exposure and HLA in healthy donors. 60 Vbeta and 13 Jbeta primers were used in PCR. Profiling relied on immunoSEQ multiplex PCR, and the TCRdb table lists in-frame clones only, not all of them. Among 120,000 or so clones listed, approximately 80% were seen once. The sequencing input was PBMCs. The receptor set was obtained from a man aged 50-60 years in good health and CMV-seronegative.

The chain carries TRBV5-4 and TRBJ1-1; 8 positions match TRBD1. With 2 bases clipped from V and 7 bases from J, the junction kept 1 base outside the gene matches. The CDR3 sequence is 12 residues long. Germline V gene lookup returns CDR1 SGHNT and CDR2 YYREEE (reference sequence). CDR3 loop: CASSLGTGEAFF. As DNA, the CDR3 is TGTGCCAGCAGCTTAGGGACAGGTGAAGCTTTCTTT. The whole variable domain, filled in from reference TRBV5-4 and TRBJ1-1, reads ETGVTQSPTHLIKTRGQQVTLRCSSQSGHNTVSWYQQALGQGPQFIFQYYREEENGRGNFPPRFSGLQFPNYSSELNVNALELDDSALYLCASSLGTGEAFFGQGTRLTVV.

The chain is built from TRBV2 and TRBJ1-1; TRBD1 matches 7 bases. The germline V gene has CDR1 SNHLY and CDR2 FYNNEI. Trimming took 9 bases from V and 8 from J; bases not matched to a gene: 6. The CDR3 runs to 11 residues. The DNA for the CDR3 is TGTGCCAGATACAGGGGCTTAGAAGCTTTCTTT. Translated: CARYRGLEAFF.